This T cell receptor (beta chain) comes out of a study of liver allograft versus peripheral blood T cells. Looking at the study overall: A comparison was made between T cell receptor repertoires in transplanted livers and those in recipients' peripheral blood. Findings of the study overall: The authors reported that T cell receptor repertoires inside liver allografts differed from those in peripheral blood.

TCRdb analysed the reads with MiXCR anew, one entry per CDR3 protein. The sample holds around 12,000 distinct CDR3 sequences, under 30% seen once. This clonotype is termed medium-sized. Its matching antigen is unknown. Unmatched junction bases numbered 12, after V lost 5 bases and J lost 7 bases. This CDR3 is 16 amino acids long. Germline loops: CDR1 LNHDA, CDR2 SQIVND (reference sequence). The V gene is TRBV19, the J gene TRBJ2-1; 9 nucleotides line up with TRBD1. This clonotype was sampled from a human patient who had a liver transplant. Some of the T cells might come from the graft donor. This CDR3 reads CASSPVGGTGPNEQFF. CDR3 nucleotide sequence: TGTGCCAGTAGTCCCGTTGGCGGGACAGGGCCGAATGAGCAGTTCTTC.